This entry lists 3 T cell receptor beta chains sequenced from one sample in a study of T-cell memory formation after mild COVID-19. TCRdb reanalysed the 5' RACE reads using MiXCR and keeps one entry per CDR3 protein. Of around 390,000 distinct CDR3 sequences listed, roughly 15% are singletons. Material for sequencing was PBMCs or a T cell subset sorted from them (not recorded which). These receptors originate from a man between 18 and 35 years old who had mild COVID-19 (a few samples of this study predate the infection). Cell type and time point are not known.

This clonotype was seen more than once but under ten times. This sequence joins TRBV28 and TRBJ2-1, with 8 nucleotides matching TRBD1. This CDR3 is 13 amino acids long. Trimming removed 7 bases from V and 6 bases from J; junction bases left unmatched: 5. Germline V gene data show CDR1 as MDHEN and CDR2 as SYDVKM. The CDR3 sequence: CASTRTGSNEQFF. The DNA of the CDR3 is TGTGCCAGCACCCGGACAGGGAGCAATGAGCAGTTCTTC.

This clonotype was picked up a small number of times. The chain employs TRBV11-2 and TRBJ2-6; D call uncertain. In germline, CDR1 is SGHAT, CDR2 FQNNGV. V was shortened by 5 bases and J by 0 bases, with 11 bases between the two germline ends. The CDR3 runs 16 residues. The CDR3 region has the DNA TGTGCCAGCAGCCGACGCAGGTTCTCTGGGGCCAACGTCCTGACTTTC. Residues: CASSRRRFSGANVLTF.

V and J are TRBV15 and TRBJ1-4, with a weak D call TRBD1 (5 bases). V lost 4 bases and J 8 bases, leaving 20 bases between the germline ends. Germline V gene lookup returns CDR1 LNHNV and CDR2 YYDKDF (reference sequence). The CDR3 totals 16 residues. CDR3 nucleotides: TGTGCCACCAGCAAATCCCCAGGGATGTTGAGGGAAAAACTGTTTTTT. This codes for CATSKSPGMLREKLFF.